This T cell receptor beta chain is from a study of T cells in Graves' hyperthyroidism and ophthalmopathy. TCR beta CDR3 regions were amplified from RNA. HTBI primers were the set used in a first-round RT-PCR of the TCR CDR3. TCRdb re-analysed the multiplex PCR reads in MiXCR, keeping a single row per CDR3 protein. The sample carries 560,000 or so distinct CDR3 sequences, 15% to 20% recorded once. Losses at the gene ends were 3 bases for V and 5 bases for J; bases not matched to a gene: 4. CDR1 is SGDLS, CDR2 YYNGEE, per germline. The CDR3 sequence is 13 residues long. Input material: blood. The rearrangement joins TRBV9 to TRBJ1-2; TRBD1 aligns across 7 bases. The TCR sequence derives from a man aged 35 to 55 with Graves' ophthalmopathy. In DNA form, the CDR3 reads TGTGCCAGCAGCGCCGGGACAGTATATGGCTACACCTTC. Translated, it gives CASSAGTVYGYTF.